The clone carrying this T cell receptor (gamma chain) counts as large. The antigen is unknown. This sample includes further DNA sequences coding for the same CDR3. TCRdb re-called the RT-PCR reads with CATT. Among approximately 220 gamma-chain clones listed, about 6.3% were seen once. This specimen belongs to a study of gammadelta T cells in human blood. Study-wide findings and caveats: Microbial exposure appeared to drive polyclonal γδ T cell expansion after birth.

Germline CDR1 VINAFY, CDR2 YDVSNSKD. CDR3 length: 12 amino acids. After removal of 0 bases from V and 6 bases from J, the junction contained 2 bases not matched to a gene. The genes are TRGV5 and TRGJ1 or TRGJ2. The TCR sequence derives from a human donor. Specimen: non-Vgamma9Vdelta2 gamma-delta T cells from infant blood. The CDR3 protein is CATWDRPYKKLF. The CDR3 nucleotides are TGTGCCACCTGGGACAGGCCTTATAAGAAACTCTTT.